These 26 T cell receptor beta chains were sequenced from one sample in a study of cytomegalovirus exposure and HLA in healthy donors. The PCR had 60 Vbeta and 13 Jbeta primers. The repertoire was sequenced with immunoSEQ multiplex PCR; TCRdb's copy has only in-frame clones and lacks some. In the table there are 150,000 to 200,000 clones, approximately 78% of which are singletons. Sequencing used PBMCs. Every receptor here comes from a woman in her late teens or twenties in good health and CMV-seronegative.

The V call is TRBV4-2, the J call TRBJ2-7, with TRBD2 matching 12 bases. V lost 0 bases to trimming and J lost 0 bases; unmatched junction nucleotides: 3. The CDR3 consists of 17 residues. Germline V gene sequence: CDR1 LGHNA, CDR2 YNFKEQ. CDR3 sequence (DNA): TGTGCCAGCAGCCAAGAGGGACTAGCGGGCATCTCCTACGAGCAGTACTTC. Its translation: CASSQEGLAGISYEQYF.

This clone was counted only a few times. CDR3 residues: CASSLAGENTEAFF. The CDR3 region has the DNA TGTGCCAGCAGCTTAGCAGGGGAGAACACTGAAGCTTTCTTT. V usage is TRBV11-2 and J usage is TRBJ1-1, with D possibly being TRBD1 (6 bases). This CDR3 is built from 14 residues. Germline-derived CDR1 and CDR2 are SGHAT and FQNNGV. The V and J ends lost 1 base and 1 base respectively, with 7 bases between them. Full variable domain (missing parts from reference TRBV11-2 and TRBJ1-1): EAGVAQSPRYKIIEKRQSVAFWCNPISGHATLYWYQQILGQGPKLLIQFQNNGVVDDSQLPKDRFSAERLKGVDSTLKIQPAKLEDSAVYLCASSLAGENTEAFFGQGTRLTVV.

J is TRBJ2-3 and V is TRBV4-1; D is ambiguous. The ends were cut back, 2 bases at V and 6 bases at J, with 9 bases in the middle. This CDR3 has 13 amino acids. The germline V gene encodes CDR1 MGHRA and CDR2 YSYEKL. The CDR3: CASSQTRSDTQYF. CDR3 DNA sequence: TGCGCCAGCAGCCAAACCCGGAGTGATACGCAGTATTTT.

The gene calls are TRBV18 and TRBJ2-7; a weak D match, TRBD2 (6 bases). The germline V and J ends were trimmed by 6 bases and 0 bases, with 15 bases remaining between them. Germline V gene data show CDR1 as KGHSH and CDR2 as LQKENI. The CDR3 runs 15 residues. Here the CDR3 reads CASSRGTASSYEQYF. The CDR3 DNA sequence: TGTGCCAGCTCGCGCGGGACCGCGAGCTCCTACGAGCAGTACTTC.

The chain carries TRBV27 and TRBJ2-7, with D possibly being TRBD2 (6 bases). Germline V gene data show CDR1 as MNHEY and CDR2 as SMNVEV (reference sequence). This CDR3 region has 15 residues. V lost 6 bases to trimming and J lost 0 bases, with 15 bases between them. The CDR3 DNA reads TGTGCCAGCAGCCCTACCGGGGGAGCCTCCTACGAGCAGTACTTC. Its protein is CASSPTGGASYEQYF.

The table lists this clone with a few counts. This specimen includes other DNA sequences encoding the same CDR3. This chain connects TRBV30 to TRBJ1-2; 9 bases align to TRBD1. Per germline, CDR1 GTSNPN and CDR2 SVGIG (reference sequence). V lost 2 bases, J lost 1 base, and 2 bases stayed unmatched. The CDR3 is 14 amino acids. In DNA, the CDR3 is TGTGCCTGGAGTCCGGGACAGGGTAACTATGGCTACACCTTC. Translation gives CAWSPGQGNYGYTF.

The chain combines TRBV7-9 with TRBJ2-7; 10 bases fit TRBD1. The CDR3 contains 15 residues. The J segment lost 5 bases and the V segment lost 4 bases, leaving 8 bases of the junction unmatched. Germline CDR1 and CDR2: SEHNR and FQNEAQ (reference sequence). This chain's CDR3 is CASSSEDRGGDEQYF. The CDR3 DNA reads TGTGCCAGCAGCTCCGAGGACAGGGGGGGGGACGAGCAGTACTTC.

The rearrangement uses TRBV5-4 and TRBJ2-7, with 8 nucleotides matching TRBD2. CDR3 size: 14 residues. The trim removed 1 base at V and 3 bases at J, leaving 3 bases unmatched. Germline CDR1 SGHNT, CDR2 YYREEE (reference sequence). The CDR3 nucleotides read TGTGCCAGCAGCTTGCGGGGGGGAGGCTACGAGCAGTACTTC. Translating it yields CASSLRGGGYEQYF.

CDR3 coding DNA: TGTGCCAGCTCACCATGGGAAACAGGCGCAAGCTCTGGGGCCAACGTCCTGACTTTC. As protein: CASSPWETGASSGANVLTF. The chain recombines TRBV18 with TRBJ2-6, with a tentative D call TRBD1 (5 bases). CDR1 and CDR2 from the germline V gene are KGHSH and LQKENI. This CDR3 is built from 19 residues. The V gene lost 2 bases and the J gene lost 0 bases, with 17 bases spanning the gap.

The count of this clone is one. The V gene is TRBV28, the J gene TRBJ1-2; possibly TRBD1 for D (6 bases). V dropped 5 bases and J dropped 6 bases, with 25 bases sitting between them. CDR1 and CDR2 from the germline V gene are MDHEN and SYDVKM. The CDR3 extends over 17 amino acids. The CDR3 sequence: CASSDGSTTGYGNGYTF. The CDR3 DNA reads TGTGCCAGCAGTGACGGATCAACGACAGGCTACGGGAATGGCTACACCTTC.

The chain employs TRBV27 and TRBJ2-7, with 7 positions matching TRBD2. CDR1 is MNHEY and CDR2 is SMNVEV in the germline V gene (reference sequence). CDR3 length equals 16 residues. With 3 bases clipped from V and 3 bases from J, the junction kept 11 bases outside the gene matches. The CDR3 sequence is CASSFNPSLAFYEQYV. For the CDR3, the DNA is TGTGCCAGCAGTTTCAACCCCTCACTAGCGTTCTACGAGCAGTACGTC.

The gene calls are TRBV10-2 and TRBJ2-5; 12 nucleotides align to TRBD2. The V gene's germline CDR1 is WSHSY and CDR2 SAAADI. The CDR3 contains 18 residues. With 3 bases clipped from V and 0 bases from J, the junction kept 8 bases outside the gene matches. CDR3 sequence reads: CASSDTSGRFRNQETQYF. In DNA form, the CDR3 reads TGCGCCAGCAGTGACACTAGCGGGAGGTTTCGGAACCAAGAGACCCAGTACTTC.

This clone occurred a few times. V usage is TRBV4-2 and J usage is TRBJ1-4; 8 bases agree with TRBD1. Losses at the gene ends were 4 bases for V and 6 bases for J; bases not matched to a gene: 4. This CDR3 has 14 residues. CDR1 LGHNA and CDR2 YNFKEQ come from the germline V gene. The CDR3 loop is CASSPTGADEKLFF. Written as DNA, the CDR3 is TGTGCCAGCAGCCCGACAGGGGCGGATGAAAAACTGTTTTTT.

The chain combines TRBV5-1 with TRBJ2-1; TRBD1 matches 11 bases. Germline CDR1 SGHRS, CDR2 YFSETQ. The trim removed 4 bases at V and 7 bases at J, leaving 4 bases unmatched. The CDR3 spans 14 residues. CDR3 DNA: TGCGCCAGCAGCCCGGGACAGGGGGGGAATGAGCAGTTCTTC. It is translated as CASSPGQGGNEQFF.

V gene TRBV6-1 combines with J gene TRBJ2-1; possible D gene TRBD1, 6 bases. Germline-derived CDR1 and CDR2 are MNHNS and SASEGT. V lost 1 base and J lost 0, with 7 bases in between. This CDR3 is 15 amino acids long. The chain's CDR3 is CASSEGTASYNEQFF. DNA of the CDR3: TGTGCCAGCAGTGAAGGGACAGCCTCCTACAATGAGCAGTTCTTC.

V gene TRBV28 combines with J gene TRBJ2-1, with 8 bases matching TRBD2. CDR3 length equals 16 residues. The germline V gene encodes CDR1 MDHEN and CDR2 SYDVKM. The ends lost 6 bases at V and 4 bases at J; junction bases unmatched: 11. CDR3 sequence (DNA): TGTGCCAGCAGCCTTCGGGGGGGAGGGGTGTACAATGAGCAGTTCTTC. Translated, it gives CASSLRGGGVYNEQFF.

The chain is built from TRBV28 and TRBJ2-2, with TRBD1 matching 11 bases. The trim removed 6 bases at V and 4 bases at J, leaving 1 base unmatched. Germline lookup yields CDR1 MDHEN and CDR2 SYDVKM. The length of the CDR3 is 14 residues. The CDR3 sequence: CASRGTGGTGELFF. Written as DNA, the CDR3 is TGTGCCAGCAGAGGGACAGGGGGCACCGGGGAGCTGTTTTTT.

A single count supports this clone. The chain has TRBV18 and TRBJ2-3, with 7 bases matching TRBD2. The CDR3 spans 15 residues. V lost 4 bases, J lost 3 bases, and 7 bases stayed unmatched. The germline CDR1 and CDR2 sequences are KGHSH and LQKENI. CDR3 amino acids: CASSRASGITDTQYF. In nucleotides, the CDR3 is TGTGCCAGCTCACGAGCAAGCGGGATTACAGATACGCAGTATTTT.

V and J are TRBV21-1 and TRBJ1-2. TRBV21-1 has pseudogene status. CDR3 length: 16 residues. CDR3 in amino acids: CASSRNGFARDYGYTF. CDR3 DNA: TGTGCCAGCAGCAGAAATGGTTTCGCGAGGGACTATGGCTACACCTTC.

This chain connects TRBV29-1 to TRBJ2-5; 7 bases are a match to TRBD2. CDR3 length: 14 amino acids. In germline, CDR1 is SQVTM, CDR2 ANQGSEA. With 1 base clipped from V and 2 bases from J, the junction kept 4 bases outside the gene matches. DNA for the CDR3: TGCAGCGTTGAAGGCGGGGGTCGGCAAGAGACCCAGTACTTC. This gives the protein CSVEGGGRQETQYF. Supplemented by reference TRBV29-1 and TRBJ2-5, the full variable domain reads SAVISQKPSRDICQRGTSLTIQCQVDSQVTMMFWYRQQPGQSLTLIATANQGSEATYESGFVIDKFPISRPNLTFSTLTVSNMSPEDSSIYLCSVEGGGRQETQYFGPGTRLLVL.

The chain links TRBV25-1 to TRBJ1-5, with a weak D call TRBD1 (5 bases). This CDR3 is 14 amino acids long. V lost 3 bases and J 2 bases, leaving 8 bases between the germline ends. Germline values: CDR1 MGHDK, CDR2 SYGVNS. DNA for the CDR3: TGTGCCAGCAGTGACTCACAGGGCAATCAGCCCCAGCATTTT. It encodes CASSDSQGNQPQHF.

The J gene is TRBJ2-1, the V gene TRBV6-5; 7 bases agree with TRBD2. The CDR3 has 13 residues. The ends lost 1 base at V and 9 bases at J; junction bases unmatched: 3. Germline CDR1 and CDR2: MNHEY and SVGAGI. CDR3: CASSYWGEGEQFF. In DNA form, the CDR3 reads TGTGCCAGCAGTTACTGGGGGGAGGGTGAGCAGTTCTTC.

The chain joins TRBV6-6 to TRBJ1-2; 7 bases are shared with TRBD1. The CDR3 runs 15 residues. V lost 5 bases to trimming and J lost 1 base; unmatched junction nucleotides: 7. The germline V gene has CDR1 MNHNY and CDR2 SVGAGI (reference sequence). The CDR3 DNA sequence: TGTGCCAGCAGTGACCGGGACAGTAATAACTATGGCTACACCTTC. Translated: CASSDRDSNNYGYTF.

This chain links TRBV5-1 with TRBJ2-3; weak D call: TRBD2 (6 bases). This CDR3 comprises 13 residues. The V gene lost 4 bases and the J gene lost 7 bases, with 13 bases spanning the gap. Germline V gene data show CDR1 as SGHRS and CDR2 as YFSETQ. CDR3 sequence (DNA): TGCGCCAGCAGCGGGACTCGAGCCCATACGCAGTATTTT. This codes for CASSGTRAHTQYF.

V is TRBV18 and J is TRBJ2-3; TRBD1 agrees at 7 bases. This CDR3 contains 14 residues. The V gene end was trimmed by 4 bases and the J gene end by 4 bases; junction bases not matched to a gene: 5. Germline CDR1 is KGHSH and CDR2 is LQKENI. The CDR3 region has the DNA TGTGCCAGCTCACTCCAGGGGGACCCAGATACGCAGTATTTT. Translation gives CASSLQGDPDTQYF.

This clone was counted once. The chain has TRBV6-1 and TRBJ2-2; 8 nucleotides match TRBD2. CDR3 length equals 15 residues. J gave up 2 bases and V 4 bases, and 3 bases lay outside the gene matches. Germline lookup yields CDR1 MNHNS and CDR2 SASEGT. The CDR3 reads CASSGLAGNTGELFF. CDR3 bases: TGTGCCAGCAGTGGTCTAGCGGGCAACACCGGGGAGCTGTTTTTT.